These T cell receptor beta chains were read from a single sample in a study of T-cell memory formation after mild COVID-19. TCRdb redid the calling of the 5' RACE reads with MiXCR, one entry per CDR3 protein. The table has around 310,000 distinct CDR3 sequences, 14% seen once; the top ten hold 21%. The sequenced sample consisted of PBMCs or a T cell subset sorted from them (not recorded which). Receptor source: a man aged 18-30 years who had mild COVID-19 (a few samples of this study predate the infection). Cell type and time point are not known. CDR3s include the opening cysteine and the closing phenylalanine or tryptophan. The order of the fields is clone size, V gene, D gene, J gene, CDR3 DNA, CDR3 protein. A D gene is named only where the DNA matches it firmly. Clone size is not always given. Where it is, it says once, few, many or a class for expanded clones.

clone size: few
V gene: TRBV6-2/TRBV6-3
D gene: .
J gene: TRBJ2-3
CDR3 DNA: TGTGCCAGCAGTTACGCACCCCCCATGACGCAGTATTTT
CDR3 protein: CASSYAPPMTQYF

clone size: .
V gene: TRBV6-6
D gene: .
J gene: TRBJ2-5
CDR3 DNA: TGTGCCAGCAGCACGGGGCCCATCCAGTACTTC
CDR3 protein: CASSTGPIQYF

clone size: .
V gene: TRBV14
D gene: .
J gene: TRBJ2-2
CDR3 DNA: TGTGCCAGCAGCCCCTACAGTGGCGGGGAGCTGTTTTTT
CDR3 protein: CASSPYSGGELFF

clone size: few
V gene: TRBV5-1
D gene: .
J gene: TRBJ2-7
CDR3 DNA: TGCGCCAGCAGCTTCGGGATATCCTACGAGCAGTACTTC
CDR3 protein: CASSFGISYEQYF

clone size: few
V gene: TRBV7-8
D gene: .
J gene: TRBJ1-1
CDR3 DNA: TGTGCCAGCAGCTTATTCTTAGGCAGGGTGGACACTGAAGCTTTCTTT
CDR3 protein: CASSLFLGRVDTEAFF

clone size: few
V gene: TRBV7-7
D gene: .
J gene: TRBJ2-2
CDR3 DNA: TGTGCCAGCAGCTTAAATGCCAGGATCCTCGGCGCCGGGGAGCTGTTTTTT
CDR3 protein: CASSLNARILGAGELFF

clone size: .
V gene: TRBV20-1
D gene: .
J gene: TRBJ1-1
CDR3 DNA: TGCAGTGCCAGGTCGGGGGGGGGTACGGACACTGAAGCTTTCTTT
CDR3 protein: CSARSGGGTDTEAFF

clone size: many
V gene: TRBV10-2
D gene: TRBD1
J gene: TRBJ2-5
CDR3 DNA: TGCGCCAGCCTAGAGGCAGGGGGAGTCCAAGAGACCCAGTACTTC
CDR3 protein: CASLEAGGVQETQYF

clone size: few
V gene: TRBV4-1
D gene: .
J gene: TRBJ2-7
CDR3 DNA: TGCGCCAGCAGCCAAGCGGCTGGCTGGGACGAGCAGTACTTC
CDR3 protein: CASSQAAGWDEQYF

clone size: few
V gene: TRBV19
D gene: TRBD1
J gene: TRBJ1-2
CDR3 DNA: TGTGCCTCAACCTCGGACAGGGCCAGTGGCTACACCTTC
CDR3 protein: CASTSDRASGYTF

clone size: .
V gene: TRBV7-6
D gene: .
J gene: TRBJ1-2
CDR3 DNA: TGTGCCAGCAGCCCAGAGAGAGGGGCCCCCAACTATGGCTACACCTTC
CDR3 protein: CASSPERGAPNYGYTF

clone size: few
V gene: TRBV6-4
D gene: TRBD2
J gene: TRBJ2-1
CDR3 DNA: TGTGCCAGCAGTGAATTGGGGGGGTCGGGCGGTGAGCAGTTCTTC
CDR3 protein: CASSELGGSGGEQFF

clone size: few
V gene: TRBV12-3/TRBV12-4
D gene: .
J gene: TRBJ1-2
CDR3 DNA: TGTGCCAGCAGCCTCAGTGTCCGACAGTTCCGATTTGGCTACACCTTC
CDR3 protein: CASSLSVRQFRFGYTF

clone size: few
V gene: TRBV7-2
D gene: .
J gene: TRBJ2-6
CDR3 DNA: TGTGCCAGCAGCGAAAGGGCCCGTGACTACCTCTCGGGAGGGGCCAACGTCCTGACTTTC
CDR3 protein: CASSERARDYLSGGANVLTF

clone size: .
V gene: TRBV6-6
D gene: .
J gene: TRBJ1-1
CDR3 DNA: TGTGCCAGCAACCGCGGTTTTAACACTGAAGCTTTCTTT
CDR3 protein: CASNRGFNTEAFF

clone size: .
V gene: TRBV18
D gene: .
J gene: TRBJ1-4
CDR3 DNA: TGTGCCAGCTCACGGGGCCAGCTTGGCGAAAAACTGTTTTTT
CDR3 protein: CASSRGQLGEKLFF

clone size: .
V gene: TRBV5-1
D gene: .
J gene: TRBJ2-2
CDR3 DNA: TGCGCCAGCAAGAGAACGTTGAACACCGGGGAGCTGTTTTTT
CDR3 protein: CASKRTLNTGELFF

clone size: few
V gene: TRBV6-2/TRBV6-3
D gene: TRBD2
J gene: TRBJ2-7
CDR3 DNA: TGTGCCAGCAGTTTCAATGGGGACTACAGTCGCTACGAGCAGTACTTC
CDR3 protein: CASSFNGDYSRYEQYF

clone size: many
V gene: TRBV5-8
D gene: .
J gene: TRBJ2-1
CDR3 DNA: TGTGCCAGCAGTGCCTACAATGAGCAGTTCTTC
CDR3 protein: CASSAYNEQFF

clone size: many
V gene: TRBV7-9
D gene: .
J gene: TRBJ2-2
CDR3 DNA: TGTGCCAGCAGCTTAGAGGGCTCCGGGGAGCTGTTTTTT
CDR3 protein: CASSLEGSGELFF

clone size: few
V gene: TRBV11-2
D gene: .
J gene: TRBJ2-2
CDR3 DNA: TGTGCCAGCAGCTCCTACAGGCGTTCCATTATCGGGGAGCTGTTTTTT
CDR3 protein: CASSSYRRSIIGELFF

clone size: many
V gene: TRBV5-1
D gene: .
J gene: TRBJ1-1
CDR3 DNA: TGTGCCAGCAGCTTAGCAGGGAACACTGAAGCTTTCTTT
CDR3 protein: CASSLAGNTEAFF

clone size: .
V gene: TRBV7-9
D gene: .
J gene: TRBJ1-2
CDR3 DNA: TGTGCCAGCAGCTTCGGCCAATTATTTAACTATGGCTACACCTTC
CDR3 protein: CASSFGQLFNYGYTF

clone size: few
V gene: TRBV3-1
D gene: .
J gene: TRBJ1-2
CDR3 DNA: TGTGCCAGCAGCCCGAACAAACGAGGTTTCGGCTACACCTTC
CDR3 protein: CASSPNKRGFGYTF

clone size: few
V gene: TRBV5-1
D gene: .
J gene: TRBJ1-4
CDR3 DNA: TGCGCCAGCAGCTTGGGGGCTAATGAAAAACTGTTTTTT
CDR3 protein: CASSLGANEKLFF

clone size: few
V gene: TRBV11-2
D gene: TRBD1
J gene: TRBJ2-1
CDR3 DNA: TGTGCCAGCAGCCCGCAGACAGGGGGCAATGAGCAGTTCTTC
CDR3 protein: CASSPQTGGNEQFF